This T cell receptor beta chain emerged from a study of cytomegalovirus exposure and HLA in healthy donors (dated by TCRdb to about 2017). About the study as a whole: An earlier analysis of around 600 of the donors reported 250 to 300 Gb of sequence data and 100 million to 130 million unique TCR beta sequences from around 200 million T cells. A later genetic analysis took genome-wide SNP genotypes for about 65% of the 666 donors and used that subset as a discovery cohort. Using immunosequencing, the study profiled T cell repertoires from about 650 subjects and related those repertoires to cytomegalovirus serostatus. An earlier analysis of roughly 600 of the donors used high-throughput TCR beta sequencing to judge whether each TCR beta V gene segment behaved as functional or pseudogenic. The later analysis used no new phenotypic data to find candidate immune exposures, relying instead on TCR beta sequences and their occurrence across donors. Alongside the repertoire data, information on donor age, sex, ethnicity and CMV serostatus was compiled. Along with the roughly 670-subject first cohort, a separate validation cohort of around 120 different subjects was used. Of the roughly 400 genotyped donors, 80% to 90% were placed in the genetic ancestry cluster associated with self-reported Caucasian donors. In a later analysis, previously published TCR beta repertoires from 600 to 850 donors were re-analyzed and high-resolution HLA genotyping was added so that TCR occurrence patterns could be studied. A handful of DR-DQ haplotypes were treated as single units for association and clustering because of strong linkage in the cohort. Among some 400 genotyped donors of the cohort, an average of approximately 240,000 unique TCR beta nucleotide sequences was sequenced per donor, of which about 19% were non-productive. An early release covering roughly 640 HLA-typed donors comprised approximately 300 gigabases of sequencing data and around 80 million unique TCR sequences. The study aimed to test whether cataloging public T cell receptors could reveal signatures of past pathogen exposure. Both class I and class II loci were covered by HLA typing, at four-digit resolution. All discovery cohort repertoires had been generated using a single sequencing platform. High-throughput TCR immunosequencing, statistical association of individual TCRs with disease status, and machine learning were combined to predict cytomegalovirus infection status. Typing coverage varied by locus: roughly 629-630 donors for A, B, C, DRB1 and DQB1; 500 to 550 for DQA1; approximately 610 for DPA1; 400 to 480 for DPB1.

Comments on this clone: Its antigen specificity is not known. One base away there is no much larger clone; base qualities are not given.

The receptor library was made with the immunoSEQ multiplex PCR assay. The multiplex PCR relied on a mix of 60 forward primers for TCR Vbeta segments and 13 reverse primers for TCR Jbeta segments. A multiplex PCR assay on genomic DNA amplified the CDR3 region of rearranged TCR beta genes. The amplified TCR beta libraries were sequenced on the Illumina HiSeq System as 87-base-pair reads. The study's processing was this. In a later analysis, some 80 million unique TCR beta chains were counted across the roughly 670 repertoires, and roughly 10 million of these chains were shared by at least two donors. A nearest-neighbor algorithm error-corrected the raw reads and collapsed the reads into unique sequences, merging closely related sequences to remove PCR and sequencing errors. To assign V, D and J gene segments, CDR3 sequences were aligned to IMGT reference sequences. Each retained sequence needed at least a six-nucleotide match to both a V gene segment and a J gene segment. Rearrangements were classified as productive when the CDR3 lacked stop codons and remained in frame with V and J, and all other rearrangements were classified as non-productive. Following IMGT convention, CDR3 was defined as the stretch from the second conserved V-encoded cysteine to the conserved J-encoded phenylalanine. In an earlier analysis of 550 to 650 of the donors, sequences lacking an unambiguous match to a single V gene segment were excluded. An earlier analysis of a few hundred of the donors called V segments functional above 56.7% productive rearrangements and segregating when the between-donor standard deviation exceeded 5%. To diagnose cytomegalovirus status from the catalog of TCR beta chain sequences, a statistical classification framework was built. In a later analysis, TCR nucleotide sequences were compared against IMGT/GENE-DB human TR gene sequences so that V and J genes could be assigned. The TCRdist pipeline was used in a later analysis to assign CDR3 sequences and most-parsimonious VDJ recombination scenarios. In a later analysis, each TCR beta chain was defined by its CDR3 amino acid sequence together with its V-gene family, and reads lacking a unique V-gene family were excluded. To address suspected cross-contamination and a sequencing artifact, a later analysis removed 450 to 700 highly shared, low-generation-probability nucleotide sequences. For each public chain, a later analysis derived a clonal expansion index from normalized ranks of inferred template counts within each repertoire. Generation probabilities in a later analysis came from a VDJ recombination model fitted to out-of-frame rearrangements, and those results were checked against IGoR. Hypergeometric tests were used in a later analysis to score TCR-TCR, TCR-HLA and TCR-CMV co-occurrence, with a repertoire-size bias correction applied to the TCR pairs. In a later analysis, false discovery rates were estimated by permuting HLA or CMV assignments 20 times. In a later analysis, co-occurring TCRs were grouped with DBSCAN, and TCRdist sequence similarity was added when clustering was performed within HLA-allele-positive subsets. Repertoires with fewer than 30,000 or more than 120,000 public chains, plus five repertoires with anomalous nucleotide sharing, were excluded from co-occurrence clustering. TCRdb re-hosts the immuneACCESS table, in-frame sequences only. Its copies lack some clones; in the studies checked, an unresolved V gene accounts for under half of them, and the cause for the rest is not known. V and J calls and clone size are given by that table; D and trimming were obtained from the DNA. The sample data list roughly 100,000 clones, and 70% to 75% of these were observed just once. The ten biggest clones cover 15% to 20% of the sample.

General conclusions and limits of the study: The authors suggested that the approach could potentially be extended to other disease states and immunological phenotypes. According to a later analysis, most CMV-associated TCR beta chains appeared to be HLA-restricted, and the HLA associations seemed to be driven largely by CMV exposure. The 87-base-pair reads could not distinguish some IMGT-functional V segments, including TRBV6-2 and TRBV6-3, so those segments were excluded. When HLA alleles, especially DR and DQ, strongly co-occurred, TCR associations were difficult to assign to individual alleles. According to a later genetic analysis, donors in an Asian-associated ancestry cluster had fewer N-insertions in productive TCRs than the approximately 650-donor mean. Specific HLA alleles were associated with roughly 16,000 TCR beta sequences at a false discovery rate of 0.05 in a later analysis. Broadly in line with IMGT annotations, most TCR beta V segments showed up in productive rearrangements about 90% or about 30% of the time in an earlier analysis of 587 of the donors. While some public TCRs were present in many individuals, most TCR sequences turned up only very rarely across donors. According to a later analysis, TCR association rates differed among HLA loci, with DRB1 alleles showing the most associated TCRs and HLA-C alleles showing the fewest. Cytomegalovirus status was reported to be diagnosed by the classifier with high specificity and sensitivity in both the original and validation cohorts. Compared with equally common non-associated chains, HLA-associated TCR beta chains in a later analysis were more clonally expanded and had lower generation probabilities. The presence/absence analyses assumed that sequencing depth was roughly uniform across donors, and that assumption may not be true. Because counts were too low, seventeen rarely observed V segments, including chromosome 9 orphons, were excluded from the earlier analysis of 587 of the donors. Because HLA typing was missing for some donors at each locus, association tests included only the typed subset. For the cohort, immune exposure information was limited to CMV serostatus. A group of highly shared sequence variants was considered likely to be a technical artifact of the sequencing pipeline. The study listed 150 to 200 TCR beta chains as associated with cytomegalovirus. Linkage disequilibrium might explain the correlated functional status among segregating V segments, but an unknown experimental factor could not be ruled out. According to a later analysis, parvovirus B19, influenza, CMV and Epstein-Barr virus appeared linked to several top co-occurrence clusters. A further reported finding was that TCR beta sequences accurately predicted the HLA-A and HLA-B alleles for most subjects in the first cohort. In vitro tests confirmed that a few of the cytomegalovirus-associated TCR beta chains recognize cytomegalovirus antigens. An association between a missense DCLRE1C variant and V-gene and J-gene trimming of TCR beta chains was found in a later genetic analysis and replicated in an independent cohort. The cohort was sequenced for TCR beta chains only, and without alpha or paired-chain data the features that could be detected were limited.

Inclusive of the bounding cysteine and phenylalanine, the CDR3 is 14 residues long. Of the read, only the CDR3 DNA is kept; its 42 bases are in frame from base 1. Trimming at the junction amounts to 3 bases on V and 1 base on J, and the germline ends lie 9 bases apart. According to the germline V gene (reference sequence), CDR1 reads GTSNPN and CDR2 reads SVGIG. In total, 630 or so healthy bone marrow donors made up the cohort. All cohort members were sampled while nominally healthy, although unrecorded immune exposures were likely present. The donor tested CMV seropositive, placing the donor among the approximately 310 seropositive members of the cohort. A peripheral blood sample was collected from each donor, and TCR beta sequencing was performed on peripheral blood mononuclear cells. The Qiagen DNeasy Blood Extraction Kit was used to extract genomic DNA from the blood cell samples.

The chain was built from TRBV30 and TRBJ1-4, with the identity of the D gene unclear. The clonotype comes from a woman aged 18-29 years in good health and CMV-seropositive. Sequencing was carried out using PBMCs. The sequence in DNA is TGTGCCTGGAGCTCTGGAGAAACTAATGAAAAACTGTTTTTT. It is translated as CAWSSGETNEKLFF.